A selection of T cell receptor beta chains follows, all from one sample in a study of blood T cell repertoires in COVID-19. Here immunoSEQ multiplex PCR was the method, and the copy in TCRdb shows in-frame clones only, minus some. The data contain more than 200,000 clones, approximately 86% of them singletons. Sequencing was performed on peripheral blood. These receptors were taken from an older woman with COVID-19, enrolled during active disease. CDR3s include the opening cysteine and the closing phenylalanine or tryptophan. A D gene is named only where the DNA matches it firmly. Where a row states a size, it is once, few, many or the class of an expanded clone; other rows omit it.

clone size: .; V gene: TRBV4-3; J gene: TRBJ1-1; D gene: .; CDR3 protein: CASSQGVDTEAFF; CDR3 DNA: TGCGCCAGCAGCCAAGGCGTGGACACTGAAGCTTTCTTT
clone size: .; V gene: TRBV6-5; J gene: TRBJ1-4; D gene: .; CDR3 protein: CASSYSRSATNEKLFF; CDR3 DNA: TGTGCCAGCAGCTACAGCCGAAGCGCAACTAATGAAAAACTGTTTTTT
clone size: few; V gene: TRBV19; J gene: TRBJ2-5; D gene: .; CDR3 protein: CASSIRGAREETQYF; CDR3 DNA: TGTGCCAGTAGTATCCGGGGGGCTAGGGAGGAGACCCAGTACTTC
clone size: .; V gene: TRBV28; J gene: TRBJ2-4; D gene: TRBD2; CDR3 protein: CASRGDVTGDIQYF; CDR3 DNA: TGTGCCAGTCGGGGGGACGTTACTGGGGACATTCAGTACTTC
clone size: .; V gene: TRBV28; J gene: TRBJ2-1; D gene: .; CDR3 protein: CASSLVGGGSYNEQFF; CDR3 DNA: TGTGCCAGCAGTTTAGTAGGGGGGGGCTCCTACAATGAGCAGTTCTTC
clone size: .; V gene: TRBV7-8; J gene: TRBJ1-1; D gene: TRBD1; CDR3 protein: CASSLGDRGSANTEAFF; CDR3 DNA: TGTGCCAGCAGCTTAGGCGACAGGGGATCGGCGAACACTGAAGCTTTCTTT
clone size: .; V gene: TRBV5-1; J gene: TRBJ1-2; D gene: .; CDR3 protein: CASSLAQGFGYTF; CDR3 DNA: TGCGCCAGCAGCTTGGCACAGGGTTTCGGCTACACCTTC
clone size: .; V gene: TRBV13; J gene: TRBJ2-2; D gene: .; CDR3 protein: CASSAPGVRTGELFF; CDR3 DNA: TGTGCCAGCAGCGCCCCAGGGGTACGAACCGGGGAGCTGTTTTTT
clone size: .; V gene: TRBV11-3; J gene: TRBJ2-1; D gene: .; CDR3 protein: CASSYLTGNEQFF; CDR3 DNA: TGTGCCAGCAGCTACTTAACCGGCAATGAGCAGTTCTTC
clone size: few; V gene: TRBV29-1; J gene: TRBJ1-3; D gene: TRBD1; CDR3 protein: CSVGDSSGNTIYF; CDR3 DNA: TGCAGCGTAGGGGACAGCTCTGGAAACACCATATATTTT
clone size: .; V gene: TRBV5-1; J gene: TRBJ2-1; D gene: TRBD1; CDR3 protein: CASSTLDRGRVGEQFF; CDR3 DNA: TGCGCCAGCAGCACCCTCGACAGGGGGCGCGTTGGTGAGCAGTTCTTC
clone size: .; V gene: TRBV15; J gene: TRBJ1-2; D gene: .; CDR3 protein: CATSRVQGGYYGYTF; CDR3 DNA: TGTGCCACCAGCAGAGTGCAGGGAGGATACTATGGCTACACCTTC
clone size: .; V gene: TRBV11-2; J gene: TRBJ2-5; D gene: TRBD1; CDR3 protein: CASSLVSGTGWETQYF; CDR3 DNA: TGTGCCAGCAGCTTAGTGTCAGGGACAGGGTGGGAGACCCAGTACTTC
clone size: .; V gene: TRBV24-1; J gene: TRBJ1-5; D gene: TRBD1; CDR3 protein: CATSDSTGYHNQPQHF; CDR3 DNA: TGTGCCACCAGTGACTCGACAGGGTACCACAATCAGCCCCAGCATTTT
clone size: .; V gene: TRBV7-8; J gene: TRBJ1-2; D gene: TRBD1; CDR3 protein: CASSPGTGTGGYTF; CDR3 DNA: TGTGCCAGCAGCCCGGGGACAGGAACGGGAGGCTACACCTTC
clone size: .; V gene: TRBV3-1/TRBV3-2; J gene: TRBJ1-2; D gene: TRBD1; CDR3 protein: CASSPPGGFRTF; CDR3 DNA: TGTGCCAGCAGCCCACCAGGGGGTTTTCGCACCTTC
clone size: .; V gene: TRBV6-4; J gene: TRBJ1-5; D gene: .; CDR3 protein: CASSDSRVGTGRAYNQPQHF; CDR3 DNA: TGTGCCAGCAGTGACTCTAGGGTGGGTACAGGGAGGGCGTACAATCAGCCCCAGCATTTT
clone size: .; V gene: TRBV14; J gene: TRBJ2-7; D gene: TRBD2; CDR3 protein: CASSHRREASYEQYF; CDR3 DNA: TGTGCCAGCAGCCACAGGCGGGAGGCATCCTACGAGCAGTACTTC
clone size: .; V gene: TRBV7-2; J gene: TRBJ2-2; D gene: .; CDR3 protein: CASSSTYTGELFF; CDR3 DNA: TGTGCCAGCAGCTCAACATACACCGGGGAGCTGTTTTTT
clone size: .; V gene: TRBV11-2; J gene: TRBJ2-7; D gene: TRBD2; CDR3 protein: CASSPRLAGASYEQYF; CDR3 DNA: TGTGCCAGCAGCCCGAGACTAGCGGGAGCCTCCTACGAGCAGTACTTC
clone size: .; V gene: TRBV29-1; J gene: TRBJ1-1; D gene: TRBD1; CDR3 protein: CSVSQGAISEAFF; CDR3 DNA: TGCAGCGTTTCACAGGGGGCTATATCTGAAGCTTTCTTT
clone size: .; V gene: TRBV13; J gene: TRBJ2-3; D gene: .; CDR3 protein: CASSLGLARDTQYF; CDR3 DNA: TGTGCCAGCAGCTTAGGGCTAGCGAGAGATACGCAGTATTTT
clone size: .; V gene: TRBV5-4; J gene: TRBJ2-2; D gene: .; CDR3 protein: CASGNTSPYTGELFF; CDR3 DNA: TGTGCCAGCGGAAATACTAGCCCTTACACCGGGGAGCTGTTTTTT
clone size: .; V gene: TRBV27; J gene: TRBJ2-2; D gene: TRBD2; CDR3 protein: CARTRLAALRTGELFF; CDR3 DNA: TGTGCCAGAACGCGGCTAGCGGCCCTACGCACCGGGGAGCTGTTTTTT
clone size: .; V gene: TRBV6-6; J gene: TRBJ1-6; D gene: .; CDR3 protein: CASNGQGPYNSPLHF; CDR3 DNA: TGTGCCAGCAATGGCCAGGGGCCCTATAATTCACCCCTCCACTTT
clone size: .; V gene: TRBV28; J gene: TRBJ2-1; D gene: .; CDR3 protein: CASSERASSYNEQFF; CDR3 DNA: TGTGCCAGTAGCGAAAGAGCGAGCTCCTACAATGAGCAGTTCTTC
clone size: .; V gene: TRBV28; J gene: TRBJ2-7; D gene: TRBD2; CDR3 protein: CASTTRRGGNYEQYF; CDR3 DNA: TGTGCCAGCACCACGAGGAGGGGAGGGAACTACGAGCAGTACTTC
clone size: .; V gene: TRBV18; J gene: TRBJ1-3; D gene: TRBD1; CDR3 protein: CASSPTVRGGSSGNTIYF; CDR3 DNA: TGTGCCAGCTCACCTACCGTAAGAGGGGGCTCCTCTGGAAACACCATATATTTT
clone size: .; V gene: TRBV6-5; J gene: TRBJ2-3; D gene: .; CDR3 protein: CASSLIKGGTQYF; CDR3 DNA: TGTGCCAGCAGTCTGATCAAGGGGGGGACGCAGTATTTT
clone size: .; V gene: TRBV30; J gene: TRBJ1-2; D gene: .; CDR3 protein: CAWSVGAGGYTF; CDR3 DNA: TGTGCCTGGAGTGTGGGGGCTGGGGGCTACACCTTC
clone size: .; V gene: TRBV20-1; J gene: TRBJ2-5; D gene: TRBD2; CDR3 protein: CSGEAGETQYF; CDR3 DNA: TGCAGTGGGGAAGCGGGGGAGACCCAGTACTTC
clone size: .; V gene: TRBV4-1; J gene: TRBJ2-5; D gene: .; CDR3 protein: CASSQDNRWATQYF; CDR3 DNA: TGCGCCAGCAGCCAAGACAACAGGTGGGCGACCCAGTACTTC
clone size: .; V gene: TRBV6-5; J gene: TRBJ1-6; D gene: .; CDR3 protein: CASTRGGGRDSPLHF; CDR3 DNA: TGTGCCAGCACTCGTGGGGGGGGGCGGGATTCACCCCTCCACTTT
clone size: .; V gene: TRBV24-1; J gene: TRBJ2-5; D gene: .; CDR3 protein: CATSGRGSETQYF; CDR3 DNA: TGTGCCACCAGTGGGAGAGGGAGTGAGACCCAGTACTTC
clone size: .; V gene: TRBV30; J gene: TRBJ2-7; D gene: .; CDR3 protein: CALGVESSYEQYF; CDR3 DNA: TGTGCCTTGGGTGTAGAGAGCTCCTACGAGCAGTACTTC
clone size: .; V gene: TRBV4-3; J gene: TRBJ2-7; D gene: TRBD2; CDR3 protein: CASSQGLAALDEQYF; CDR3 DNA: TGCGCCAGCAGCCAGGGACTAGCGGCATTAGACGAGCAGTACTTC
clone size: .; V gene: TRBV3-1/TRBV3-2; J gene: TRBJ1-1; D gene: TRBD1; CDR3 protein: CASSQGQGQTEAFF; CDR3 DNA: TGTGCCAGCAGCCAAGGACAGGGCCAGACTGAAGCTTTCTTT
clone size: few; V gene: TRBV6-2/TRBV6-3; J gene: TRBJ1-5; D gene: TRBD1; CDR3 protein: CASSYRGGTDNQPQHF; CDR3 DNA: TGTGCCAGCAGTTACCGTGGCGGGACAGATAATCAGCCCCAGCATTTT
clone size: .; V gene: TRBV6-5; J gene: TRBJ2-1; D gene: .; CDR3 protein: CASRSSSFNEQFF; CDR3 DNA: TGTGCCAGCAGGTCAAGTAGTTTCAATGAGCAGTTCTTC
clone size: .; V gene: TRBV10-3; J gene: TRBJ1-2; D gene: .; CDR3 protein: CAISISWEEYGYTF; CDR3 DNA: TGTGCCATCAGTATTTCCTGGGAGGAGTATGGCTACACCTTC
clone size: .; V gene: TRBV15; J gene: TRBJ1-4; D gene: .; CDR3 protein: CATSRDRQDGEKLFF; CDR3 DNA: TGTGCCACCAGCAGAGACCGACAGGATGGTGAAAAACTGTTTTTT
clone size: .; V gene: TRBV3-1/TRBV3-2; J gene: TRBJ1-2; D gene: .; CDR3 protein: CASSQKGKVGGYTF; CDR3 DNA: TGTGCCAGCAGCCAAAAGGGGAAGGTCGGGGGCTACACCTTC
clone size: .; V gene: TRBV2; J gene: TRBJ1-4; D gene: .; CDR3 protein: CASSESQSLFF; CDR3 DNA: TGTGCCAGCAGTGAAAGTCAGTCCCTGTTTTTT
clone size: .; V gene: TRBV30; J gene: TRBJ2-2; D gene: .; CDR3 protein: CAWTGDTGELFF; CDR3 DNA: TGTGCCTGGACAGGGGACACCGGGGAGCTGTTTTTT
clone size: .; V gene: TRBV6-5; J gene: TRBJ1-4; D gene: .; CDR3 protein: CASRRTQGTNEKLFF; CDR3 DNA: TGTGCCAGCAGGCGGACTCAAGGGACTAATGAAAAACTGTTTTTT
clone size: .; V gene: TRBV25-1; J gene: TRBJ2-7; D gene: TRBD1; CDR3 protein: CASRQGAAEQYF; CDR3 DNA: TGTGCCAGCAGACAGGGGGCGGCCGAGCAGTACTTC
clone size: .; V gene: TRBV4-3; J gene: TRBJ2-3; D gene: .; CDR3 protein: CASSQESVGVF; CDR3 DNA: TGCGCCAGCAGCCAAGAGTCAGTAGGGGTTTTT
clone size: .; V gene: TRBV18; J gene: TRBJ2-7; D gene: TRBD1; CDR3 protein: CASSQARTNRGQTYEQYF; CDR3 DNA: TGTGCCAGCTCACAGGCCCGGACGAACAGGGGGCAAACCTACGAGCAGTACTTC
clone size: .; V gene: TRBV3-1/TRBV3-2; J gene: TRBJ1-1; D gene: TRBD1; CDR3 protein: CASSQDPQGVTEAFF; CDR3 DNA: TGTGCCAGCAGCCAAGATCCACAGGGGGTTACTGAAGCTTTCTTT
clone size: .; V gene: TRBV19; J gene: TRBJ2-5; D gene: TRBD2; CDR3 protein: CASRTSGRAGETQYF; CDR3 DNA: TGTGCCAGTAGGACTAGCGGGAGGGCCGGAGAGACCCAGTACTTC